The T cell receptor beta chain under discussion was sequenced for a study of T cells in Graves' hyperthyroidism and ophthalmopathy. After removal of 3 bases from V and 0 bases from J, the junction contained 3 bases not matched to a gene. This CDR3 is 17 amino acids long. Per germline, CDR1 KGHSH and CDR2 LQKENI. Overall study findings and caveats: Prediction of ophthalmopathy progression came a median approximately 6.6 months pre-onset.

This clonotype has a handful of counts. Its target is unknown. RNA transcripts gave rise to amplified TCR beta CDR3 regions. The TCR CDR3 first-round RT-PCR relied on the HTBI primer set. Each CDR3 protein is one row after TCRdb ran MiXCR on the multiplex PCR reads. In the table there are 730,000 or so distinct CDR3 sequences, over 15% of which are singletons. At first hyperthyroidism diagnosis, before any ophthalmopathy symptoms, the blood sample was collected. Sequencing input: blood. The chain carries TRBV18 and TRBJ2-6; the match to TRBD1 covers 9 bases. The clonotype was recovered from a woman between 50 and 59 years old with Graves' hyperthyroidism that later progressed to Graves' ophthalmopathy. The CDR3 is CASSPGTGRSGANVLTF. CDR3 sequence (DNA): TGTGCCAGCTCACCCGGGACAGGGCGCTCTGGGGCCAACGTCCTGACTTTC.